The 10 T cell receptor beta chains in this list originate from one sample, sequenced in a study of shared clonotypes between healthy human individuals. The naive CD8 population came from CD45RO-negative cells selected for CCR7, without terminally differentiated effector memory CD45RA+ cells. Profiling relied on immunoSEQ multiplex PCR, and the TCRdb table lists in-frame clones only, not all of them. The sample lists roughly 600,000 clones, 95% to 98% seen once, with approximately 0.3% in the top ten. Source material: naive CD8+ T cells sorted from blood. These receptor sequences come from a young man in good health.

The chain uses TRBV9 and TRBJ2-7; 8 nucleotides agree with TRBD2. Trimming removed 3 bases from V and 2 bases from J; junction bases left unmatched: 4. The CDR3 extends over 14 amino acids. CDR1 is SGDLS, CDR2 YYNGEE, per germline. CDR3 bases: TGTGCCAGCAGCGAGGGCGGGAGGCCCTACGAGCAGTACTTC. This encodes CASSEGGRPYEQYF.

The chain recombines TRBV10-3 with TRBJ1-5; 7 bases align to TRBD1. The V gene end was trimmed by 2 bases and the J gene end by 0 bases; junction bases not matched to a gene: 1. Germline V gene lookup returns CDR1 ENHRY and CDR2 SYGVKD. The CDR3 extends over 15 amino acids. The chain's CDR3 is CAISEGTVSNQPQHF. The CDR3 DNA follows: TGTGCCATCAGTGAGGGGACAGTTAGCAATCAGCCCCAGCATTTT.

The chain links TRBV5-5 to TRBJ2-1; 14 bases are a match to TRBD2. V trimming: 3 bases; J trimming: 8 bases; junction bases outside the gene matches: 4. Per the germline V gene, CDR1 is SGHKS and CDR2 is YYEKEE (reference sequence). The CDR3 runs to 15 residues. The CDR3 is CASSWGLAGADEQFF. CDR3 coding DNA: TGTGCCAGCAGCTGGGGACTAGCGGGAGCTGATGAGCAGTTCTTC. The entire variable domain, with the rest obtained from reference TRBV5-5 and TRBJ2-1, is as follows: DAGVTQSPTHLIKTRGQQVTLRCSPISGHKSVSWYQQVLGQGPQFIFQYYEKEERGRGNFPDRFSARQFPNYSSELNVNALLLGDSALYLCASSWGLAGADEQFFGPGTRLTVL.

The rearrangement uses TRBV30 and TRBJ2-3; D is uncertain. CDR1 and CDR2 (germline): GTSNPN, SVGIG (reference sequence). Trimming shortened V by 8 bases and J by 0 bases, and 6 bases separated the two germline ends. This CDR3 region has 11 residues. CDR3 in amino acids: CARSSTDTQYF. The CDR3 nucleotides read TGTGCCCGATCTAGCACAGATACGCAGTATTTT. The complete variable domain, with remaining parts taken from reference TRBV30 and TRBJ2-3, reads SQTIHQWPATLVQPVGSPLSLECTVEGTSNPNLYWYRQAAGRGLQLLFYSVGIGQISSEVPQNLSASRPQDRQFILSSKKLLLSDSGFYLCARSSTDTQYFGPGTRLTVL.

This clone was seen just once. The V call is TRBV29-1, the J call TRBJ2-3; 9 bases are shared with TRBD2. The CDR3 is 12 residues long. From germline, CDR1 is SQVTM and CDR2 ANQGSEA. Germline trimming cut 4 bases from V and 6 bases from J; bases unmatched to any gene: 2. CDR3 sequence: CSVGREGDTQYF. The CDR3 nucleotides read TGCAGCGTTGGGCGGGAGGGGGATACGCAGTATTTT.

The chain uses TRBV7-2 and TRBJ2-7, with 9 nucleotides matching TRBD2. Trimming cost V 0 bases and J 6 bases; bases outside gene matches: 3. The germline V gene encodes CDR1 SGHTA and CDR2 FQGNSA. The CDR3 has 14 residues. CDR3: CASSLAGLAGEQYF. CDR3 DNA sequence: TGTGCCAGCAGCTTAGCGGGACTAGCAGGCGAGCAGTACTTC.

The V gene is TRBV7-6, the J gene TRBJ1-4; D remains ambiguous. The CDR3 contains 16 residues. V lost 5 bases, J lost 4 bases, and 17 bases lay in between. Germline V gives CDR1 SGHVS, CDR2 FNYEAQ. For the CDR3, the DNA is TGTGCCAGCAGCCCGGGCCCCACGGGAGATAATGAAAAACTGTTTTTT. This gives the protein CASSPGPTGDNEKLFF.

The gene calls are TRBV2 and TRBJ2-2; tentative D call: TRBD2 (6 bases). The germline CDR1 and CDR2 sequences are SNHLY and FYNNEI. Trimming pared 5 bases from V and 2 bases from J, leaving 15 bases between. This CDR3 contains 16 residues. CDR3 coding DNA: TGTGCCAGCAGTCCCTGGACGGGAGATAACACCGGGGAGCTGTTTTTT. This translates into CASSPWTGDNTGELFF.

For the CDR3, the DNA is TGTGCCAGCAGCCAATCGAACTTCGGAACCTACAATGAGCAGTTCTTC. Its protein is CASSQSNFGTYNEQFF. The chain has TRBV16 and TRBJ2-1; D unresolved. The CDR3 covers 16 residues. V was cut by 0 bases and J by 2 bases, with 11 bases left in between. CDR1 is KGHSY, CDR2 FQNENV, per germline.

V is TRBV27 and J is TRBJ2-5, with 9 bases fitting TRBD1. V dropped 2 bases and J dropped 1; count of bases not matched to a gene: 5. The CDR3 consists of 16 residues. Per germline, CDR1 MNHEY and CDR2 SMNVEV (reference sequence). The CDR3 coding sequence is TGTGCCAGCAGTTTAGTTAGGGGACAGGGCCAAGAGACCCAGTACTTC. This codes for CASSLVRGQGQETQYF.